This TCR beta chain was sequenced in a study of OX40 agonist ivuxolimab in advanced cancers. In the study overall: Partial responses were achieved by three patients, one with hepatocellular carcinoma and two with cutaneous melanoma. Whole-study findings and limits: Relative to CD4+, CD8+ T cells held more expanded clones on average.

Notes on this clone: Its antigen remains unidentified.

CDR3 length: 12 amino acids. Trimming cost V 6 bases and J 7 bases; bases outside gene matches: 5. The germline CDR1 and CDR2 sequences are SGHAT and FQNNGV. Data came from immunoSEQ multiplex PCR; TCRdb stores just in-frame clones and leaves some out. This table holds 55,000 to 70,000 clones, 86% found once. The material sequenced was CD4+ or CD8+ T cells sorted from blood, taken in a trial of the OX40 agonist ivuxolimab. The rearrangement links TRBV11-2 to TRBJ2-5, with 7 bases identical to TRBD2. This TCR derives from an adult with an advanced solid tumor such as melanoma, head and neck, liver or kidney cancer. CDR3 DNA: TGTGCCAGCAGTATCGTAGCGGGGACCCAGTACTTC. This encodes CASSIVAGTQYF.